Below are 25 T cell receptor beta chains sequenced from a single sample in a study of shared T cell receptors in the human thymus. The repertoire was sequenced with immunoSEQ multiplex PCR; TCRdb's copy has only in-frame clones and lacks some. The table has approximately 660,000 clones, approximately 90% seen once; the top ten hold about 0.01%. This sample also appeared in a second study, on human thymus T cells.

Sequenced sample: thymocytes. The source is a boy younger than two with a congenital heart defect.

The chain carries TRBV19 and TRBJ1-1; D unresolved. Trimming stripped 5 bases from V and 0 bases from J, with 7 bases between. Germline V gives CDR1 LNHDA, CDR2 SQIVND (reference sequence). CDR3 size: 13 residues. In DNA, the CDR3 is TGTGCCAGTAGTTCCGCTATGAACACTGAAGCTTTCTTT. Protein: CASSSAMNTEAFF.

The chain recombines TRBV6-1 with TRBJ2-7, with D possibly being TRBD1 (5 bases). The CDR3 extends over 15 amino acids. Looked up from germline, CDR1 is MNHNS and CDR2 is SASEGT. V was clipped by 6 bases and J by 0 bases, with 15 bases between them. DNA for the CDR3: TGTGCCAGCAGAACGACAGATGCGAGCTCCTACGAGCAGTACTTC. Its protein is CASRTTDASSYEQYF.

The chain combines TRBV11-2 with TRBJ2-1, with 9 bases that match TRBD2. Germline lookup yields CDR1 SGHAT and CDR2 FQNNGV. The CDR3 sequence is 18 residues long. J lost 5 bases, V lost 0 bases, and 11 bases had no gene match. The CDR3: CASSLDGLSGRPDNEQFF. CDR3 DNA sequence: TGTGCCAGCAGCTTAGATGGACTTAGCGGGAGACCCGACAATGAGCAGTTCTTC.

The chain is built from TRBV15 and TRBJ2-7, with a possible D match to TRBD2 (5 bases). Germline V gene lookup returns CDR1 LNHNV and CDR2 YYDKDF (reference sequence). V was cut by 3 bases and J by 6 bases, with 18 bases left in between. The CDR3 runs to 15 residues. This chain's CDR3 is CATSRGWESVSEQYF. CDR3 nucleotide sequence: TGTGCCACCAGCAGGGGTTGGGAGTCGGTGTCCGAGCAGTACTTC.

The rearrangement joins TRBV6-1 to TRBJ2-7, with TRBD1 matching over 7 bases. CDR3 length: 14 amino acids. Germline loops: CDR1 MNHNS, CDR2 SASEGT. Trimming removed 6 bases from V and 0 bases from J; junction bases left unmatched: 5. Written as DNA, the CDR3 is TGTGCCAGCAGGCCGGACAGGCGCTCCTACGAGCAGTACTTC. It encodes CASRPDRRSYEQYF.

The gene calls are TRBV7-2 and TRBJ2-7, with TRBD1 matching 8 bases. CDR1 SGHTA and CDR2 FQGNSA come from the germline V gene. V shed 5 bases, J shed 6 bases, and the junction held 15 bases outside the gene matches. The CDR3 contains 16 residues. The CDR3 bases are TGTGCCAGCAGCGGCCTGGCCCCGGACAGGGATCTCGAGCAGTACTTC. Residues: CASSGLAPDRDLEQYF.

The chain combines TRBV19 with TRBJ2-2; a possible D gene is TRBD1 (7 bases). Looked up from germline, CDR1 is LNHDA and CDR2 is SQIVND (reference sequence). The CDR3 runs 17 residues. Trimming removed 7 bases at V and 5 bases at J, with 23 bases between. CDR3 nucleotide sequence: TGTGCCAGTACCTCTCCCCCTACGACAGGGAGGACCGGGGAGCTGTTTTTT. Protein: CASTSPPTTGRTGELFF.

The V gene is TRBV6-5, the J gene TRBJ2-7, with 9 bases that match TRBD1. V lost 2 bases, J lost 6 bases, and 5 bases stayed unmatched. The CDR3 loop spans 14 amino acids. Germline CDR1 is MNHEY and CDR2 is SVGAGI. DNA for the CDR3: TGTGCCAGCAGTTACGGGACAGGGAGATCCGAGCAGTACTTC. This gives the protein CASSYGTGRSEQYF.

The chain couples TRBV10-1 to TRBJ2-2, with D perhaps TRBD2 (6 bases). This CDR3 has 17 residues. Looked up from germline, CDR1 is WNHNN and CDR2 is SYGVQD (reference sequence). The V gene lost 4 bases and the J gene lost 6 bases, with 21 bases spanning the gap. This CDR3 is CASSVGRRQEVSGELFF. The DNA for the CDR3 is TGCGCCAGCAGTGTTGGGAGGAGGCAGGAAGTGTCCGGGGAGCTGTTTTTT.

The genes are TRBV5-1 and TRBJ2-2; 11 bases agree with TRBD2. This CDR3 is 21 amino acids long. After removal of 0 bases from V and 3 bases from J, the junction contained 16 bases not matched to a gene. Germline V lookup: CDR1 SGHRS, CDR2 YFSETQ. The CDR3 DNA follows: TGCGCCAGCAGCTTGGTTGAAGGACTAGCGGGCCTTCCGGACCACACCGGGGAGCTGTTTTTT. It is translated as CASSLVEGLAGLPDHTGELFF.

This clone was counted between two and nine times. The J gene is TRBJ1-2, the V gene TRBV14, with TRBD1 identical over 8 bases. Unmatched junction bases numbered 11, after V lost 3 bases and J lost 8 bases. CDR1 and CDR2 from the germline V gene are SGHDN and FVKESK. This CDR3 has 15 amino acids. In DNA form, the CDR3 reads TGTGCCAGCAGCCATCCAGGGGGCGAGGGGTTGGGCTACACCTTC. This encodes CASSHPGGEGLGYTF.

J is TRBJ2-1 and V is TRBV10-3, with 11 bases that match TRBD2. V lost 0 bases and J lost 8; bases outside the gene matches: 9. CDR1 ENHRY and CDR2 SYGVKD come from the germline V gene. The CDR3 totals 17 residues. CDR3 in amino acids: CAISESASGRSVHEQFF. The CDR3 bases are TGTGCCATCAGTGAGTCCGCTAGCGGGAGGAGCGTCCATGAGCAGTTCTTC.

The chain carries TRBV5-1 and TRBJ1-1, with 7 bases that match TRBD1. The CDR3 runs to 12 residues. CDR1 and CDR2 (germline): SGHRS, YFSETQ. V lost 4 bases and J lost 11; bases outside the gene matches: 8. CDR3 loop: CASSPDREEAFF. CDR3 sequence (DNA): TGCGCCAGCAGCCCCGACAGGGAGGAGGCTTTCTTT.

The rearrangement joins TRBV4-3 to TRBJ2-1; TRBD2 agrees at 9 bases. The CDR3 loop spans 20 amino acids. CDR1 LGHNA and CDR2 YSLEER come from the germline V gene. Trimming took 3 bases from V and 2 from J; bases not matched to a gene: 17. The CDR3: CASSQERLAAKEGTYNEQFF. The CDR3 DNA sequence: TGCGCCAGCAGCCAGGAAAGACTAGCGGCGAAGGAAGGAACCTACAATGAGCAGTTCTTC.

V usage is TRBV15 and J usage is TRBJ2-1, with D perhaps TRBD2 (5 bases). This CDR3 has 13 residues. Germline V lookup: CDR1 LNHNV, CDR2 YYDKDF (reference sequence). The ends were cut back, 5 bases at V and 10 bases at J, with 15 bases in the middle. Here the CDR3 reads CATSGGSESEQFF. In nucleotides, the CDR3 is TGTGCCACCAGCGGTGGGAGCGAGAGCGAGCAGTTCTTC.

In this sample, this clone turned up a few times. The V call is TRBV19, the J call TRBJ1-3; 7 nucleotides align to TRBD1. Trimming took 6 bases from V and 0 from J; bases not matched to a gene: 11. Per the germline V gene, CDR1 is LNHDA and CDR2 is SQIVND (reference sequence). There are 17 residues in the CDR3. CDR3 DNA sequence: TGTGCCAGTAGATATTTGACAGGGCGCGACTCTGGAAACACCATATATTTT. Translated, it gives CASRYLTGRDSGNTIYF.

The rearrangement uses TRBV11-2 and TRBJ2-3; 7 bases align to TRBD1. The junction had 6 bases not matched to a gene; V was cut back by 5 bases and J by 1 base. CDR1 SGHAT and CDR2 FQNNGV come from the germline V gene. The CDR3 extends over 15 amino acids. This CDR3 is CASSQHTGGTDTQYF. CDR3 nucleotides: TGTGCCAGCAGCCAACATACAGGGGGCACAGATACGCAGTATTTT.

The chain links TRBV6-4 to TRBJ2-5, with TRBD2 as a possible D gene (5 bases). Germline V gene lookup returns CDR1 MRHNA and CDR2 SNTAGT. V shed 3 bases and J shed 5 bases, with 16 bases lying between them. CDR3 length equals 15 residues. The CDR3 loop is CASSDSSAPGETQYF. The DNA of the CDR3 is TGTGCCAGCAGTGATTCCAGCGCGCCGGGGGAGACCCAGTACTTC.

This clone was detected only once. The CDR3 coding sequence is TGTGCCAGCATGGCAGACACTGAAGCTTTCTTT. It specifies CASMADTEAFF. V gene TRBV13 combines with J gene TRBJ1-1; D unclear. Trimming took 7 bases from V and 3 from J, leaving 6 bases between them. This CDR3 is 11 amino acids long. Germline CDR1 is PRHDT and CDR2 is FYEKMQ (reference sequence).

The genes are TRBV27 and TRBJ2-7; 12 nucleotides line up with TRBD2. Trimming removed 2 bases from V and 3 bases from J; junction bases left unmatched: 11. The CDR3 loop spans 18 amino acids. The germline gives CDR1 MNHEY, CDR2 SMNVEV (reference sequence). CDR3 nucleotides: TGTGCCAGCAGTTTAGGGGCAGGCGGACTAGCGGGAATCTACGAGCAGTACTTC. This gives the protein CASSLGAGGLAGIYEQYF.

CDR3 bases: TGTGCCAGCAGCTCCCGAAAAGACCTACTAGCGGGAGGCCTTCTGGAGCAGTACTTC. Translated, it gives CASSSRKDLLAGGLLEQYF. The chain has TRBV7-8 and TRBJ2-7; 12 bases map to TRBD2. In germline, CDR1 is SGHVS, CDR2 FQNEAQ. There are 19 residues in the CDR3. Trimming took 4 bases from V and 7 from J; bases not matched to a gene: 20.

The rearrangement joins TRBV5-1 to TRBJ1-2; perhaps TRBD1 as D (6 bases). The CDR3 is 14 residues long. V was pared by 0 bases and J by 5 bases, with 11 bases between. Per the germline V gene, CDR1 is SGHRS and CDR2 is YFSETQ. CDR3 bases: TGCGCCAGCAGCTTGGTTGGGCAGGGGTATGGCTACACCTTC. Translating it yields CASSLVGQGYGYTF.

V usage is TRBV7-3 and J usage is TRBJ2-1; 8 nucleotides match TRBD2. The J segment lost 7 bases and the V segment lost 1 base, leaving 9 bases of the junction unmatched. This CDR3 spans 16 amino acids. The germline CDR1 and CDR2 sequences are SGHTA and FQGTGA. The CDR3 is CASSLRPSGSQNEQFF. CDR3 sequence (DNA): TGTGCCAGCAGCTTAAGGCCTAGCGGGTCCCAGAATGAGCAGTTCTTC.

J is TRBJ2-7 and V is TRBV11-3, with D tentatively TRBD2 (5 bases). The germline CDR1 and CDR2 sequences are SGHNT and YENEEA. V lost 8 bases and J lost 9, with 20 bases in between. CDR3 length: 13 amino acids. CDR3: CASPFRGLSGQYF. As DNA, the CDR3 is TGTGCCAGCCCCTTTCGGGGTCTGAGTGGGCAGTACTTC. Supplemented by reference TRBV11-3 and TRBJ2-7, the full variable domain reads EAGVVQSPRYKIIEKKQPVAFWCNPISGHNTLYWYLQNLGQGPELLIRYENEEAVDDSQLPKDRFSAERLKGVDSTLKIQPAELGDSAVYLCASPFRGLSGQYFGPGTRLTVT.

Written as DNA, the CDR3 is TGTGCCAGCAGCTTCGGGACTAGCGGGAGGGGTTACAATGAGCAGTTCTTC. Translating it yields CASSFGTSGRGYNEQFF. J is TRBJ2-1 and V is TRBV5-8, with 16 bases lining up with TRBD2. CDR1 is SGHTS, CDR2 YDEGEE, per germline. The CDR3 is 17 residues long. The V gene end was trimmed by 2 bases and the J gene end by 4 bases; junction bases not matched to a gene: 3.